The 15 T cell receptor beta chains below come from one sample, sequenced in a study of cytomegalovirus exposure and HLA in healthy donors. PCR primers comprised 60 Vbeta and 13 Jbeta primers. Repertoires were generated with immunoSEQ multiplex PCR, while TCRdb's copy carries only in-frame clones and drops some. The table lists about 200,000 clones, around 77% of them singletons. The sample consisted of PBMCs. The receptors stem from a woman under 40 in good health and CMV-seronegative.

J is TRBJ1-4 and V is TRBV30; D not certain. This CDR3 is built from 13 residues. Trimming stripped 2 bases from V and 7 bases from J, with 11 bases between. Germline V gene lookup returns CDR1 GTSNPN and CDR2 SVGIG (reference sequence). The CDR3 nucleotides are TGTGCCTGGAGTCGCATCTCGGGTGAAAAACTGTTTTTT. The encoded protein is CAWSRISGEKLFF.

The chain carries TRBV5-1 and TRBJ1-1, with D hard to call. The germline V gene encodes CDR1 SGHRS and CDR2 YFSETQ. Trimming stripped 1 base from V and 0 bases from J, with 10 bases between. There are 15 residues in the CDR3. CDR3 region: CASSLFGGVNTEAFF. Here the CDR3 DNA reads TGCGCCAGCAGCTTGTTTGGAGGAGTGAACACTGAAGCTTTCTTT. The complete variable domain, with remaining parts taken from reference TRBV5-1 and TRBJ1-1, reads KAGVTQTPRYLIKTRGQQVTLSCSPISGHRSVSWYQQTPGQGLQFLFEYFSETQRNKGNFPGRFSGRQFSNSRSEMNVSTLELGDSALYLCASSLFGGVNTEAFFGQGTRLTVV.

The chain carries TRBV19 and TRBJ1-2; 8 nucleotides line up with TRBD1. J was trimmed by 8 bases and V by 5 bases; bases with no gene match: 16. This CDR3 is built from 16 residues. Looked up from germline, CDR1 is LNHDA and CDR2 is SQIVND (reference sequence). In DNA, the CDR3 is TGTGCCAGTAGTCGGCTCGGGGCAGGGGGCGCTCGGGGCTACACCTTC. This encodes CASSRLGAGGARGYTF.

The rearrangement links TRBV5-1 to TRBJ2-7; TRBD1 matches at 12 bases. The CDR3 has 16 residues. The ends lost 6 bases at V and 6 bases at J; junction bases unmatched: 13. Germline CDR1 and CDR2: SGHRS and YFSETQ. The chain's CDR3 is CASNPSPGTGGIEQYF. The CDR3, as DNA: TGCGCCAGCAACCCCTCCCCCGGGACAGGGGGCATCGAGCAGTACTTC.

V gene TRBV2 combines with J gene TRBJ2-1; D might be TRBD1 (6 bases). The CDR3 runs 12 residues. V lost 6 bases and J 4 bases, leaving 7 bases between the germline ends. Germline V gene sequence: CDR1 SNHLY, CDR2 FYNNEI. The CDR3 DNA follows: TGTGCCAGCAGAGGACAGTACAATGAGCAGTTCTTC. Amino acids: CASRGQYNEQFF.

The chain combines TRBV5-1 with TRBJ2-7, with TRBD1 matching 9 bases. The CDR3 has 18 amino acids. The V segment lost 0 bases and the J segment 0 bases; nucleotides outside the gene matches: 10. Germline CDR1 is SGHRS and CDR2 is YFSETQ. The CDR3 bases are TGCGCCAGCAGCTTGGCGTCCCGGGACAGGGCTGACTCCTACGAGCAGTACTTC. This gives the protein CASSLASRDRADSYEQYF.

About this clone: The germline gene is not matched at one end of the junction; a read error may be the cause. The V call is TRBV7-9, the J call TRBJ2-7; 11 bases align to TRBD2. CDR1 is SEHNR, CDR2 FQNEAQ, per germline (reference sequence). The CDR3 length is 18 residues. CDR3 DNA sequence: TGTTCCAGCAGCTTAGCCTTTCAAGCCGGGACTAGCGGATACGAGCAGTACTTC. It specifies CSSSLAFQAGTSGYEQYF.

The genes are TRBV27 and TRBJ2-7; 7 positions agree with TRBD1. The CDR3 is made up of 16 amino acids. Germline loops: CDR1 MNHEY, CDR2 SMNVEV (reference sequence). V gave up 2 bases and J gave up 0 bases; unmatched junction bases: 7. CDR3 DNA: TGTGCCAGCAGTTTAAAGGGGGCAGGTAGCTCCTACGAGCAGTACTTC. This codes for CASSLKGAGSSYEQYF.

This sequence joins TRBV27 and TRBJ2-7; D is possibly TRBD1 (5 bases). Germline V gives CDR1 MNHEY, CDR2 SMNVEV (reference sequence). Trimming took 0 bases from V and 2 from J, leaving 11 bases between them. This CDR3 has 15 amino acids. CDR3 coding DNA: TGTGCCAGCAGTTTATCGGCCAGGGCACCCTACGAGCAGTACTTC. Translated: CASSLSARAPYEQYF.

In its sample, this clone was seen once. This chain connects TRBV6-1 to TRBJ2-7, with D perhaps matching TRBD1 (5 bases). This CDR3 contains 15 residues. V was clipped by 6 bases and J by 0 bases, with 15 bases between them. Germline V lookup: CDR1 MNHNS, CDR2 SASEGT. CDR3 amino acids: CASREPPDNSYEQYF. The CDR3 DNA is TGTGCCAGCAGGGAGCCCCCGGACAACTCCTACGAGCAGTACTTC.

Only a few counts were recorded for this clone. The chain recombines TRBV6-1 with TRBJ1-1; maybe TRBD1 (6 bases). The germline V gene has CDR1 MNHNS and CDR2 SASEGT. The V end lost 2 bases, the J end lost 2 bases, and 12 bases lay between the germline ends. The CDR3 is 15 amino acids. The chain's CDR3 is CASSEWGHFNTEAFF. In DNA, the CDR3 is TGTGCCAGCAGTGAATGGGGACACTTTAACACTGAAGCTTTCTTT.

The rearrangement links TRBV5-6 to TRBJ1-2; no firm D call. Germline CDR1 reads SGHDT; CDR2 reads YYEEEE. V was cut by 0 bases and J by 4 bases, with 7 bases left in between. This CDR3 comprises 13 residues. This CDR3 reads CASSLDRVYGYTF. The CDR3 DNA reads TGTGCCAGCAGCTTGGATCGGGTCTATGGCTACACCTTC.

This chain uses TRBV7-9 with TRBJ1-2; D ambiguous. The length of the CDR3 is 11 residues. Per the germline V gene, CDR1 is SEHNR and CDR2 is FQNEAQ (reference sequence). V was shortened by 5 bases and J by 3 bases, with 4 bases between the two germline ends. The CDR3 region has the DNA TGTGCCAGCAGCCGGGACTATGGCTACACCTTC. As protein: CASSRDYGYTF.

This sequence joins TRBV2 and TRBJ2-1; D possibly corresponds to TRBD2 (6 bases). Per germline, CDR1 SNHLY and CDR2 FYNNEI. There are 14 residues in the CDR3. Trimming took off 5 bases at V and 8 bases at J, with 16 bases between the two ends. The chain's CDR3 is CASSISTSYHEQFF. CDR3 nucleotides: TGTGCCAGCAGTATATCGACTAGTTACCATGAGCAGTTCTTC.

The chain employs TRBV10-3 and TRBJ1-6; maybe TRBD1 (6 bases). V gave up 10 bases and J gave up 2 bases, with 15 bases separating them. Germline V gene lookup returns CDR1 ENHRY and CDR2 SYGVKD. The CDR3 sequence is 15 residues long. CDR3 nucleotide sequence: TGTGCCACAAAAGGGGGTAGCCCCTATAATTCACCCCTCCACTTT. The encoded protein is CATKGGSPYNSPLHF.